The rows below give T cell receptor beta chains drawn from one sample of a study of cytomegalovirus exposure and HLA in healthy donors. Clones were sequenced by immunoSEQ multiplex PCR, and TCRdb holds only the in-frame ones, with some missing. The sample holds about 120,000 clones, 74% seen once. Sequencing input: PBMCs. These receptors all come from a human donor in good health. Each CDR3 is given with its conserved first and last residue.

J gene | V gene | CDR3 length | CDR3 protein
TRBJ2-6 | TRBV5-4 | 15 | CASSLVGSGANVLTF
TRBJ1-2 | TRBV4-1 | 16 | CASSHPLDRGRYGYTF
TRBJ2-2 | TRBV27 | 18 | CASSFGTGRAGNTGELFF
TRBJ2-7 | TRBV4-2 | 14 | CASSQGQGDYEQYF
TRBJ1-5 | TRBV5-8 | 13 | CASSFTENQPQHF
TRBJ2-7 | TRBV5-1 | 16 | CASSLARGQYSYEQYF
TRBJ2-5 | TRBV28 | 14 | CASSSQGEGETQYF
TRBJ2-1 | TRBV11-3 | 13 | CASSLVAGDEQFF
TRBJ2-7 | TRBV7-2 | 16 | CASSFEVGSPRGEQYF
TRBJ2-1 | TRBV5-1 | 15 | CASSSDRGVYNEQFF
TRBJ2-5 | TRBV18 | 10 | CASSPLAGDF
TRBJ2-5 | TRBV21-1 | 19 | CASSKGPEFGGAAKAAQYF
TRBJ1-1 | TRBV28 | 14 | CASSLVFDRAEAFF
TRBJ2-5 | TRBV19 | 16 | CASRRTGGAGQETQYF
TRBJ2-1 | TRBV5-4 | 18 | CASSSPTSGIIPKNEQFF
TRBJ2-1 | TRBV14 | 16 | CASSQVGGRTNNEQFF
TRBJ1-1 | TRBV5-6 | 18 | CASSPQTGVGAISTEAFF
TRBJ2-2 | TRBV7-2 | 17 | CASSSSMGGRGTGELFF
TRBJ2-5 | TRBV5-1 | 16 | CASSRSLAGGRETQYF
TRBJ1-6 | TRBV4-2 | 18 | CASSQDWGVSSYNSPLHF
TRBJ2-7 | TRBV25-1 | 14 | CASSGVGRNYEQYF
TRBJ2-3 | TRBV27 | 16 | CASSLRTSGSTDTQYF
TRBJ2-7 | TRBV9 | 14 | CASSPYPSSYEQYF
TRBJ2-3 | TRBV29-1 | 14 | CSVGQGKPTDTQYF
TRBJ1-1 | TRBV5-1 | 16 | CASSLAGGGRNTEAFF
TRBJ2-5 | TRBV27 | 15 | CASSPLQGVKGTQYF
TRBJ2-3 | TRBV4-2 | 15 | CASSQETERGDTQYF
TRBJ1-4 | TRBV28 | 14 | CASIEGGGNEKLFF
TRBJ2-3 | TRBV4-3 | 19 | CASSQTGVTSGANTDTQYF
TRBJ2-2 | TRBV28 | 12 | CASSPPAGELFF
TRBJ2-7 | TRBV2 | 16 | CASLESQGQSSYEQYF
TRBJ1-5 | TRBV28 | 14 | CASINRGVNQPQHF
TRBJ2-7 | TRBV2 | 15 | CASRENTGIIYEQYF
TRBJ2-3 | TRBV30 | 11 | CAWSGQDTQYF
TRBJ1-2 | TRBV28 | 15 | CASSPPGQPSYGYTF
TRBJ2-7 | TRBV11-2 | 16 | CASSLSLGTGTYEQYF
TRBJ1-1 | TRBV7-9 | 15 | CASSLEGTVNTEAFF
TRBJ2-5 | TRBV29-1 | 12 | CSGGQNQETQYF
TRBJ1-5 | TRBV6-1 | 15 | CASSVQGAGYQPQHF
TRBJ1-4 | TRBV10-3 | 16 | CATGQAGVATNEKLFF
TRBJ2-3 | TRBV5-1 | 16 | CASSAMTSGSADTQYF
TRBJ1-1 | TRBV5-1 | 14 | CASSLQQGHTEAFF
TRBJ1-4 | TRBV4-2 | 16 | CASSQAGTGGNEKLFF
TRBJ2-3 | TRBV29-1 | 15 | CSVTGTSVSTDTQYF
TRBJ1-2 | TRBV19 | 13 | CASRSMGAYGYTF
TRBJ1-6 | TRBV18 | 16 | CASSQGVGGSNSPLHF
TRBJ1-2 | TRBV2 | 12 | CASGQGDYGYTF
TRBJ2-4 | TRBV18 | 15 | CASRDDRGLKNIQYF
TRBJ1-1 | TRBV5-1 | 15 | CASTPGGEPNTEAFF
TRBJ2-6 | TRBV4-1 | 18 | CASSQAGQGASGANVLTF
TRBJ2-5 | TRBV5-1 | 15 | CASSIRQGIQETQYF
TRBJ2-2 | TRBV30 | 15 | CAWKFLAGGPGELFF
TRBJ2-7 | TRBV6-5 | 13 | CASSYPRRYEQYF
TRBJ2-1 | TRBV4-1 | 16 | CASRLYGTSGTGEQFF